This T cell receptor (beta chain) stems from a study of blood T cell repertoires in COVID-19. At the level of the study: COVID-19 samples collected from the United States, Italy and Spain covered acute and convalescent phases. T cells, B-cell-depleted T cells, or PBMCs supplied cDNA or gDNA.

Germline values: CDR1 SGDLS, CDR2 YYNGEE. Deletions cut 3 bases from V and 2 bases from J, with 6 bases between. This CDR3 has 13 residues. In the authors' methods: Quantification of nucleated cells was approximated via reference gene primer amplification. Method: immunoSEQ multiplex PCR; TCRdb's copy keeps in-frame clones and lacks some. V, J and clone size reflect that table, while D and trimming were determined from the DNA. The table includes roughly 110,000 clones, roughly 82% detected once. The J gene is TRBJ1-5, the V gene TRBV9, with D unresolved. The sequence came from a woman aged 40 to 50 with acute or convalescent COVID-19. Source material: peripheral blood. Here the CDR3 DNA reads TGTGCCAGCAGCGACGAGGGCAATCAGCCCCAGCATTTT. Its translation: CASSDEGNQPQHF.